The 11 T cell receptor beta chains below come from one sample, sequenced in a study of blood T cell repertoires in COVID-19 (dated by TCRdb to between 2020 and 2021). Receptors were amplified or captured by the immunoSEQ multiplex PCR assay. The table was pulled from immuneACCESS by TCRdb, which kept in-frame rearrangements only. Such tables lose some clones; where checked, under half of the loss comes from unresolved V genes, and the rest has no known cause. The sample yields some 310,000 clones; around 87% were counted once. The ten biggest clones cover 1% of the sample. Input material: peripheral blood. The receptor set was obtained from a man in his fifties or sixties with active or convalescent COVID-19.

V and J are TRBV28 and TRBJ1-4, with TRBD1 identical over 10 bases. The CDR3 extends over 16 amino acids. The ends lost 5 bases at V and 5 bases at J; junction bases unmatched: 8. Looked up from germline, CDR1 is MDHEN and CDR2 is SYDVKM. CDR3 sequence reads: CASSPSDRGHNEKLFF. The CDR3 DNA is TGTGCCAGCAGTCCCTCCGACAGGGGGCACAATGAAAAACTGTTTTTT.

The CDR3 sequence: CASSLDRRGGGYTF. As DNA, the CDR3 is TGTGCCAGCAGCTTAGATCGGAGGGGGGGTGGCTACACCTTC. V usage is TRBV11-2 and J usage is TRBJ1-2, with a tentative D call TRBD1 (6 bases). CDR1 SGHAT and CDR2 FQNNGV come from the germline V gene. CDR3 length: 14 residues. V was pared by 0 bases and J by 7 bases, with 12 bases between.

This chain uses TRBV7-3 with TRBJ1-1, with TRBD1 as a possible D gene (5 bases). Germline values: CDR1 SGHTA, CDR2 FQGTGA. V was cut by 2 bases and J by 8 bases, with 15 bases left in between. The CDR3 length is 14 residues. The CDR3 bases are TGTGCCAGCAGCTTATCAGGGTCTTACAGGGAAGCTTTCTTT. It codes for CASSLSGSYREAFF.

J is TRBJ1-2 and V is TRBV5-5, with D unclear. CDR3 size: 14 residues. Germline assignment: CDR1 SGHKS and CDR2 YYEKEE (reference sequence). Trimming took 0 bases from V and 4 from J, leaving 10 bases between them. The CDR3 spells CASSLVANSYGYTF. The CDR3 DNA reads TGTGCCAGCAGCTTGGTGGCCAATTCCTATGGCTACACCTTC.

V gene TRBV19 combines with J gene TRBJ1-6; D unresolved. Trimming stripped 3 bases from V and 9 bases from J, with 6 bases between. The CDR3 totals 12 residues. The germline V gene encodes CDR1 LNHDA and CDR2 SQIVND (reference sequence). The CDR3 nucleotides are TGTGCCAGTAGTATCACCGGTTCACCCCTCCACTTT. Translating gives CASSITGSPLHF.

V is TRBV7-2 and J is TRBJ1-1; tentatively, D is TRBD1 (5 bases). V was trimmed by 5 bases and J by 5 bases, leaving 21 bases between them. CDR1 is SGHTA and CDR2 is FQGNSA in the germline V gene. CDR3 size: 16 residues. The CDR3 sequence: CASSLRGLRERTEAFF. The CDR3 DNA reads as TGTGCCAGCAGCCTAAGGGGTCTACGGGAGCGGACTGAAGCTTTCTTT.

V gene TRBV28 combines with J gene TRBJ1-6; D gene ambiguous. V dropped 3 bases and J dropped 3 bases, with 6 bases sitting between them. The CDR3 totals 14 residues. Per the germline V gene, CDR1 is MDHEN and CDR2 is SYDVKM. The CDR3 nucleotides are TGTGCCAGCAGTTTCCGGGACTATAATTCACCCCTCCACTTT. It translates to CASSFRDYNSPLHF.

The chain links TRBV5-6 to TRBJ1-1; 10 positions agree with TRBD1. CDR3 length: 14 amino acids. Trimming took 1 base from V and 5 from J; bases not matched to a gene: 2. Per the germline V gene, CDR1 is SGHDT and CDR2 is YYEEEE. CDR3 protein: CASSLPGQGTEAFF. The CDR3 DNA is TGTGCCAGCAGCTTGCCGGGACAGGGGACTGAAGCTTTCTTT.

This chain links TRBV7-3 with TRBJ2-1, with 9 bases matching TRBD2. CDR1 is SGHTA and CDR2 is FQGTGA in the germline V gene. Trimming at V came to 2 bases and at J to 5 bases, leaving 10 bases not matched to a gene. The CDR3 runs to 17 residues. CDR3 DNA sequence: TGTGCCAGCAGCTTAGGGATAGCGGGAGCCTGGGACAATGAGCAGTTCTTC. Its translation is CASSLGIAGAWDNEQFF.

The chain links TRBV7-8 to TRBJ2-3; TRBD2 agrees at 8 bases. The CDR3 runs 15 residues. Germline lookup yields CDR1 SGHVS and CDR2 FQNEAQ. J gave up 2 bases and V 3 bases, and 4 bases lay outside the gene matches. CDR3 protein: CASSLSGSNTDTQYF. Here the CDR3 DNA reads TGTGCCAGCAGCTTGAGCGGGAGCAACACAGATACGCAGTATTTT.

This rearrangement joins TRBV7-2 to TRBJ1-1; no reliable D call. This CDR3 contains 14 residues. Trimming removed 2 bases at V and 4 bases at J, with 11 bases between. The germline V gene has CDR1 SGHTA and CDR2 FQGNSA. The DNA for the CDR3 is TGTGCCAGCAGCTTATATTCCTCGGGCACTGAAGCTTTCTTT. Its translation: CASSLYSSGTEAFF. Drawing the rest from reference TRBV7-2 and TRBJ1-1, the complete variable domain is GAGVSQSPSNKVTEKGKDVELRCDPISGHTALYWYRQSLGQGLEFLIYFQGNSAPDKSGLPSDRFSAERTGGSVSTLTIQRTQQEDSAVYLCASSLYSSGTEAFFGQGTRLTVV.